The 16 T cell receptor beta chains listed next were all sequenced from one sample in a study of identifying expanded T cells in peripheral blood. Produced via immunoSEQ multiplex PCR; TCRdb's table is partial and in-frame only. Seen here are just under 65,000 clones, more than 70% observed once, and the top ten hold approximately 4.7%. The sample consisted of blood. All receptors come from a person aged 18 to 69 in good health.

V gene TRBV27 combines with J gene TRBJ1-1; no clear D. Deletions cut 5 bases from V and 1 base from J, with 11 bases between. The CDR3 is made up of 14 amino acids. The germline V gene has CDR1 MNHEY and CDR2 SMNVEV (reference sequence). The chain's CDR3 is CASSPLLRNTEAFF. The CDR3 nucleotides read TGTGCCAGCAGTCCCCTTTTAAGGAACACTGAAGCTTTCTTT.

This clone turned up a few times. The CDR3 DNA sequence: TGCGCCAGCAGTGTGGACACCCGAAGGGAAGCTTTCTTT. Translated: CASSVDTRREAFF. This chain joins TRBV5-1 and TRBJ1-1; D perhaps matches TRBD1 (5 bases). The CDR3 spans 13 residues. Germline CDR1 is SGHRS and CDR2 is YFSETQ. Trimming took off 5 bases at V and 8 bases at J, with 16 bases between the two ends. Filled out from reference TRBV5-1 and TRBJ1-1, the complete variable domain reads KAGVTQTPRYLIKTRGQQVTLSCSPISGHRSVSWYQQTPGQGLQFLFEYFSETQRNKGNFPGRFSGRQFSNSRSEMNVSTLELGDSALYLCASSVDTRREAFFGQGTRLTVV.

The chain is built from TRBV5-1 and TRBJ2-3; TRBD2 is a possible D gene (5 bases). The germline gives CDR1 SGHRS, CDR2 YFSETQ. V lost 4 bases and J lost 1, with 10 bases in between. The CDR3 length is 14 residues. CDR3 residues: CASSPWTGTDTQYF. CDR3 coding DNA: TGCGCCAGCAGCCCCTGGACTGGCACAGATACGCAGTATTTT.

This chain joins TRBV6-1 and TRBJ2-7; the D gene could be TRBD1 or TRBD2 (5 bases each). The CDR3 contains 13 residues. The germline V gene encodes CDR1 MNHNS and CDR2 SASEGT. V shed 8 bases and J shed 6 bases, with 17 bases lying between them. The CDR3 loop is CASGTESTGEQYF. CDR3 sequence (DNA): TGTGCCAGCGGGACGGAATCGACGGGCGAGCAGTACTTC.

The CDR3 coding sequence is TGTGCCAGCAGCTTAGGACTAGCGGGAAATGAGCAGTTCTTC. This encodes CASSLGLAGNEQFF. V is TRBV7-9 and J is TRBJ2-1, with 11 bases that match TRBD2. Germline CDR1 SEHNR, CDR2 FQNEAQ (reference sequence). With 1 base clipped from V and 7 bases from J, the junction kept 0 bases outside the gene matches. The CDR3 contains 14 residues.

This clone was counted a single time. This chain connects TRBV4-2 to TRBJ2-7; TRBD2 matches 9 bases. Germline assignment: CDR1 LGHNA and CDR2 YNFKEQ. The V and J ends lost 0 bases and 7 bases, in that order; junction bases with no gene match: 7. This CDR3 comprises 15 residues. CDR3 nucleotide sequence: TGTGCCAGCAGCCAAGATGTCGGCGGGGGGGAGGAGCAGTACTTC. Protein sequence: CASSQDVGGGEEQYF.

The chain uses TRBV27 and TRBJ1-5; D may be TRBD1 (6 bases). Germline V gene sequence: CDR1 MNHEY, CDR2 SMNVEV (reference sequence). This CDR3 region has 16 residues. Deletions cut 8 bases from V and 4 bases from J, with 21 bases between. CDR3 DNA: TGTGCCAGCCCCTCTAGGTCAGGGGCGCCGAATCAGCCCCAGCATTTT. This codes for CASPSRSGAPNQPQHF.

The chain is built from TRBV27 and TRBJ2-7; 14 bases map to TRBD2. There are 17 residues in the CDR3. V was clipped by 3 bases and J by 2 bases; unmatched bases: 6. Germline CDR1 MNHEY, CDR2 SMNVEV (reference sequence). The CDR3 region has the DNA TGTGCCAGCAGTTTCTCCGGGACTAGCGGGAGAGCCTACGAGCAGTACTTC. This encodes CASSFSGTSGRAYEQYF.

V usage is TRBV27 and J usage is TRBJ2-5; 10 bases line up with TRBD2. The ends lost 6 bases at V and 4 bases at J; junction bases unmatched: 14. CDR3 length equals 17 residues. Germline V gives CDR1 MNHEY, CDR2 SMNVEV (reference sequence). The CDR3 coding sequence is TGTGCCAGCAGCCCAGAAACCCTAGCGGGAGAAAGAGAGACCCAGTACTTC. Protein: CASSPETLAGERETQYF.

This chain connects TRBV6-5 to TRBJ1-5, with 12 bases matching TRBD1. The junction had 3 bases not matched to a gene; V was cut back by 6 bases and J by 9 bases. Germline V CDR1 and CDR2: MNHEY, SVGAGI. This CDR3 has 13 amino acids. The CDR3 DNA reads as TGTGCCAGCAGAGGGACAGGGGGCCGGCCCCAGCATTTT. It yields the protein CASRGTGGRPQHF.

The rearrangement uses TRBV7-9 and TRBJ2-1; D remains unclear. From germline, CDR1 is SEHNR and CDR2 FQNEAQ (reference sequence). There are 15 residues in the CDR3. Trimming cost V 0 bases and J 3 bases, with 9 bases left between them. CDR3 in amino acids: CASSLAARIYNEQFF. In DNA, the CDR3 is TGTGCCAGCAGCTTAGCCGCCCGGATCTACAATGAGCAGTTCTTC.

The rearrangement joins TRBV11-1 to TRBJ1-1; D gene unclear. The CDR3 totals 13 residues. Trimming pared 1 base from V and 6 bases from J, leaving 9 bases between. Germline V gene sequence: CDR1 SGHAT, CDR2 FQDESV (reference sequence). Written as DNA, the CDR3 is TGTGCCAGCAGCTTAGACACCAGCCCTGAAGCTTTCTTT. Its translation is CASSLDTSPEAFF.

This clone was counted once. The rearrangement uses TRBV5-1 and TRBJ1-5; 10 bases map to TRBD1. CDR1 is SGHRS and CDR2 is YFSETQ in the germline V gene. Unmatched junction bases numbered 3, after V lost 2 bases and J lost 10 bases. This CDR3 contains 13 residues. CDR3 region: CASSLGTGEPQHF. CDR3 sequence (DNA): TGCGCCAGCAGCTTAGGGACAGGGGAACCCCAGCATTTT.

In its sample, this clone was seen a few times. CDR3 loop: CASSFQGNDSPLHF. The CDR3 DNA follows: TGCGCCAGCAGCTTCCAAGGTAATGATTCACCCCTCCACTTT. This sequence joins TRBV5-1 and TRBJ1-6; D uncertain. Trimming removed 2 bases at V and 8 bases at J, with 11 bases between. The CDR3 length is 14 residues. Germline lookup yields CDR1 SGHRS and CDR2 YFSETQ.

The chain couples TRBV5-4 to TRBJ2-7, with TRBD2 matching 8 bases. Germline CDR1 SGHNT, CDR2 YYREEE (reference sequence). The trim removed 4 bases at V and 0 bases at J, leaving 9 bases unmatched. The CDR3 sequence is 16 residues long. In nucleotides, the CDR3 is TGTGCCAGCAGCCCCTCCCCAGGGACTAGCTCCTACGAGCAGTACTTC. Encoded protein: CASSPSPGTSSYEQYF.

This CDR3 is CSVEEVGARNTEAFF. Here the CDR3 DNA reads TGCAGCGTTGAAGAGGTAGGCGCGAGGAACACTGAAGCTTTCTTT. The J gene is TRBJ1-1, the V gene TRBV29-1; D is uncertain. Germline loops: CDR1 SQVTM, CDR2 ANQGSEA. This CDR3 is built from 15 residues. Trimming stripped 0 bases from V and 1 base from J, with 12 bases between.